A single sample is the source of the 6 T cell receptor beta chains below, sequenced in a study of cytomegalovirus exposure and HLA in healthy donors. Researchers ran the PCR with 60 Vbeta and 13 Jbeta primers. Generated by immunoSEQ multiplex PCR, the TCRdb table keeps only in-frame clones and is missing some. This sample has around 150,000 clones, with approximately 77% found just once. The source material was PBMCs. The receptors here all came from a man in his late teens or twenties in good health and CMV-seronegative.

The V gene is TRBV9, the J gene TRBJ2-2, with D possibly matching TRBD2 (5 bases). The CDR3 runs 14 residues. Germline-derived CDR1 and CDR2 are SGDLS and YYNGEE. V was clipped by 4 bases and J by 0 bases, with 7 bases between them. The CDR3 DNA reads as TGTGCCAGCAGCCCCGGGGCGAACACCGGGGAGCTGTTTTTT. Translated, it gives CASSPGANTGELFF.

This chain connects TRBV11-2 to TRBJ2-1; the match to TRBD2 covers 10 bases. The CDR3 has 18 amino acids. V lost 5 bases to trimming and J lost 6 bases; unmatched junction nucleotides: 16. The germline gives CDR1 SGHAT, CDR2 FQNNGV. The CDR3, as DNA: TGTGCCAGCAGCCCCCTAGGACTAGCGGCCTTTGCCCCCAATGAGCAGTTCTTC. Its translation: CASSPLGLAAFAPNEQFF.

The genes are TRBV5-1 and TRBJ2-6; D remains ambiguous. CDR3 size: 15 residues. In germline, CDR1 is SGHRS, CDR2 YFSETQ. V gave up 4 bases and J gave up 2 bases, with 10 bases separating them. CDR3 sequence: CASSLRVTGANVLTF. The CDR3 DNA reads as TGCGCCAGCAGCCTTCGGGTGACTGGGGCCAACGTCCTGACTTTC.

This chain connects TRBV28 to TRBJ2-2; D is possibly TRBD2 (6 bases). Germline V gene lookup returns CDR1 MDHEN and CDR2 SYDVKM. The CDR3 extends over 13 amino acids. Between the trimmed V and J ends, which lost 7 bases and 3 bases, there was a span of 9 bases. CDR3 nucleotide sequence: TGTGCCAGCACCAGCGGGTACACCGGGGAGCTGTTTTTT. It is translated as CASTSGYTGELFF.

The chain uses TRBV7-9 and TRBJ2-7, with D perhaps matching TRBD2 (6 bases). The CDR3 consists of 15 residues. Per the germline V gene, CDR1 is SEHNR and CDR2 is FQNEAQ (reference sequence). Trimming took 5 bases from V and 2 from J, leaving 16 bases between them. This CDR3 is CASSGGWEETYEQYF. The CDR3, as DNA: TGTGCCAGCAGCGGCGGGTGGGAGGAGACCTACGAGCAGTACTTC.

In nucleotides, the CDR3 is TGTGCCAGCAGCCCCACAGCTAACTATGGCTACACCTTC. Protein product: CASSPTANYGYTF. The chain joins TRBV6-5 to TRBJ1-2, with D hard to call. Germline lookup yields CDR1 MNHEY and CDR2 SVGAGI. Trimming pared 6 bases from V and 0 bases from J, leaving 8 bases between. This CDR3 contains 13 residues.